What follows are 20 T cell receptor beta chains derived from one specimen sequenced in a study of blood T cells in healthy people across ages. Together with a sample-barcoded 5' primer, a J-beta primer mix was included in a second PCR lasting about 6 to 11 cycles. TCRdb reprocessed the 5' RACE reads via MiXCR and lists one record per CDR3 protein. The data hold roughly 1,500,000 distinct CDR3 sequences, with about 43% observed a single time. The sample comprised blood. These TCRs come from a young woman in good health.

The chain couples TRBV5-1 to TRBJ1-1; TRBD1 might be the D (5 bases). The CDR3 extends over 12 amino acids. Germline lookup yields CDR1 SGHRS and CDR2 YFSETQ. V was clipped by 5 bases and J by 3 bases, with 8 bases between them. The CDR3 region is CASRRDYTEAFF. The CDR3 DNA is TGCGCCAGCAGGAGGGACTACACTGAAGCTTTCTTT.

In its sample, this clonotype was seen a few times. The gene calls are TRBV2 and TRBJ1-5, with 8 bases matching TRBD1. J lost 4 bases, V lost 2 bases, and 4 bases had no gene match. CDR3 length equals 15 residues. Germline CDR1 reads SNHLY; CDR2 reads FYNNEI. The CDR3 DNA follows: TGTGCCAGCAGTGAATCCACAGGGGGGAATCAGCCCCAGCATTTT. Translation gives CASSESTGGNQPQHF.

The V gene is TRBV29-1, the J gene TRBJ1-2; D gene unclear. Germline V lookup: CDR1 SQVTM, CDR2 ANQGSEA. CDR3 length: 12 residues. V was trimmed by 5 bases and J by 6 bases, leaving 13 bases between them. CDR3 region: CSVRQGGHGYTF. CDR3 DNA: TGCAGCGTTCGTCAAGGCGGGCATGGCTACACCTTC.

The chain employs TRBV7-9 and TRBJ1-2, with 9 nucleotides matching TRBD1. Germline CDR1 SEHNR, CDR2 FQNEAQ (reference sequence). There are 15 residues in the CDR3. The junction had 6 bases not matched to a gene; V was cut back by 3 bases and J by 4 bases. The CDR3 sequence: CASSFGDRVFYGYTF. As DNA, the CDR3 is TGTGCCAGCAGCTTCGGGGACAGGGTTTTCTATGGCTACACCTTC.

This rearrangement joins TRBV5-1 to TRBJ2-7, with TRBD1 identical over 9 bases. The J call may be wrong; the DNA end is better matched by TRBJ2-4. The germline CDR1 and CDR2 sequences are SGHRS and YFSETQ. The length of the CDR3 is 20 residues. The CDR3 region has the DNA TGCGCCAGCAGCTCCGAACCCCTCCGATACAGGGGGCAGGTTGAAGACATTCAGTACTTC. It yields the protein CASSSEPLRYRGQVEDIQYF.

This clonotype was counted only a few times. The CDR3 DNA reads as TGCGCCAGCAGCTTGGGGGACGGAAGGAACTATGGCTACACCTTC. This translates into CASSLGDGRNYGYTF. The chain combines TRBV5-1 with TRBJ1-2, with a tentative D call TRBD1 (5 bases). This CDR3 comprises 15 residues. V dropped 0 bases and J dropped 2 bases, with 11 bases sitting between them. The germline CDR1 and CDR2 sequences are SGHRS and YFSETQ.

The chain carries TRBV11-2 and TRBJ1-5; D not certain. Germline CDR1 SGHAT, CDR2 FQNNGV. The V end was cut by 5 bases, the J end by 1 base, with 9 bases between. This CDR3 is built from 14 residues. The CDR3 DNA reads TGTGCCAGCAGCCACCTCGGAAGCAATCAGCCCCAGCATTTT. As protein: CASSHLGSNQPQHF. The complete variable domain, with remaining parts taken from reference TRBV11-2 and TRBJ1-5, reads EAGVAQSPRYKIIEKRQSVAFWCNPISGHATLYWYQQILGQGPKLLIQFQNNGVVDDSQLPKDRFSAERLKGVDSTLKIQPAKLEDSAVYLCASSHLGSNQPQHFGDGTRLSIL.

The chain employs TRBV6-1 and TRBJ1-5, with D perhaps matching TRBD1 (5 bases). Germline V gene sequence: CDR1 MNHNS, CDR2 SASEGT. Trimming took off 6 bases at V and 3 bases at J, with 15 bases between the two ends. The CDR3 has 15 residues. CDR3 sequence reads: CASSLGLQTNQPQHF. In DNA form, the CDR3 reads TGTGCCAGCAGCCTGGGACTCCAGACCAATCAGCCCCAGCATTTT.

This clonotype appeared a few times. The genes are TRBV6-6 and TRBJ2-7; D remains unclear. The V end lost 0 bases, the J end lost 2 bases, and 8 bases lay between the germline ends. Germline lookup yields CDR1 MNHNY and CDR2 SVGAGI (reference sequence). The CDR3 covers 14 residues. The CDR3 region has the DNA TGTGCCAGCAGTTACTCGATGGATCCCTACGAGCAGTACTTC. Its protein is CASSYSMDPYEQYF.

This rearrangement joins TRBV29-1 to TRBJ2-5; 7 bases map to TRBD1. CDR1 SQVTM and CDR2 ANQGSEA come from the germline V gene. The CDR3 is 16 amino acids. V lost 1 base to trimming and J lost 2 bases; unmatched junction nucleotides: 10. CDR3 coding DNA: TGCAGCGTTGAAGTCCCACCCACAGGGGTTCAAGAGACCCAGTACTTC. Translating it yields CSVEVPPTGVQETQYF.

This rearrangement joins TRBV7-2 to TRBJ2-4, with 7 bases matching TRBD2. Germline loops: CDR1 SGHTA, CDR2 FQGNSA. The CDR3 is 15 amino acids. J was trimmed by 6 bases and V by 5 bases; bases with no gene match: 10. CDR3 sequence (DNA): TGTGCCAGCAGCCCCCCCGTGACTAGCTCAAACATTCAGTACTTC. This codes for CASSPPVTSSNIQYF.

The J gene is TRBJ1-2, the V gene TRBV12-3 or TRBV12-4, with D possibly TRBD1 on 5 matching bases. Trimming removed 3 bases from V and 4 bases from J, with 15 bases in between. There are 15 residues in the CDR3. CDR3 in DNA: TGTGCCAGCAGTTTCGGAGGCGGGACTTCCTATGGCTACACCTTC. The encoded protein is CASSFGGGTSYGYTF.

This clonotype turned up a few times. This rearrangement joins TRBV25-1 to TRBJ1-2; D call uncertain. The CDR3 is 15 residues long. Germline V gene sequence: CDR1 MGHDK, CDR2 SYGVNS. Trimming removed 2 bases from V and 7 bases from J, with 17 bases in between. For the CDR3, the DNA is TGTGCCAGCAGTGAACATGGCGAAGGAGACATTGGCTACACCTTC. It encodes CASSEHGEGDIGYTF.

The rearrangement joins TRBV12-3 or TRBV12-4 to TRBJ2-5, with 7 bases fitting TRBD2. The junction had 17 bases not matched to a gene; V was cut back by 3 bases and J by 1 base. The CDR3 has 19 amino acids. CDR3 bases: TGTGCCAGCAGTTTTTACACGATTCCTAGCGGAGCTATCCAAGAGACCCAGTACTTC. Amino acid sequence: CASSFYTIPSGAIQETQYF.

For the CDR3, the DNA is TGCGGCAGTCCGGGGCTAAGCGGGGGGGGAGAGACGCAGTATTTT. It specifies CGSPGLSGGGETQYF. The rearrangement links TRBV5-1 to TRBJ2-3, with 10 bases aligning to TRBD2. Germline V gives CDR1 SGHRS, CDR2 YFSETQ. The length of the CDR3 is 15 residues.

This clonotype was counted a few times. V gene TRBV7-9 combines with J gene TRBJ2-1; D gene ambiguous. This CDR3 is 14 amino acids long. CDR1 and CDR2 from the germline V gene are SEHNR and FQNEAQ (reference sequence). Deletions cut 3 bases from V and 5 bases from J, with 11 bases between. The CDR3 DNA sequence: TGTGCCAGCAGCTTCGGCGGCCATGACAATGAGCAGTTCTTC. This codes for CASSFGGHDNEQFF.

The chain employs TRBV6-1 and TRBJ1-2, with D perhaps TRBD1 (5 bases). The CDR3 totals 20 residues. Between the trimmed V and J ends, which lost 11 bases and 7 bases, there was a span of 41 bases. Per the germline V gene, CDR1 is MNHNS and CDR2 is SASEGT. CDR3 sequence: CAGTPTGRAAGDGGPCGYTF. CDR3 sequence (DNA): TGTGCCGGCACTCCAACCGGCCGAGCGGCCGGAGATGGGGGTCCATGTGGCTACACCTTC.

V is TRBV12-5 and J is TRBJ2-5; TRBD2 matches 12 bases. This CDR3 contains 17 residues. After removal of 1 base from V and 5 bases from J, the junction contained 8 bases not matched to a gene. The germline gives CDR1 LGHNT, CDR2 FRNRAP. CDR3 nucleotides: TGTGCTAGTGGTTTGGAACTAGGACTAGCGGGAATGGAGACCCAGTACTTC. It is translated as CASGLELGLAGMETQYF.

V gene TRBV12-3 or TRBV12-4 combines with J gene TRBJ2-2, with 14 bases lining up with TRBD2. Trimming took 6 bases from V and 4 from J; bases not matched to a gene: 4. The CDR3 covers 16 residues. CDR3 residues: CASRSGLAGVTGELFF. CDR3 nucleotides: TGTGCCAGCAGATCGGGACTAGCGGGAGTCACCGGGGAGCTGTTTTTT.

The chain combines TRBV20-1 with TRBJ2-1; 11 nucleotides agree with TRBD2. The germline gives CDR1 DFQATT, CDR2 SNEGSKA (reference sequence). V shed 5 bases and J 6 bases; nucleotides not matched to a gene: 12. This CDR3 spans 16 amino acids. CDR3 region: CSAPNLDSGRGNEQFF. DNA of the CDR3: TGCAGTGCTCCCAACCTCGATAGCGGGAGGGGCAATGAGCAGTTCTTC.